This T cell receptor (beta chain) derives from a study of human T cells and chemical hapten exposure. Whole-study context: Chiefly female patients presented with alopecia areata, totalis or universalis. Small discrepancies in pooled library volume mainly accounted for the varying TCR yields per sample.

Trimming stripped 6 bases from V and 3 bases from J, with 11 bases between. From germline, CDR1 is MNHNY and CDR2 SVGAGI (reference sequence). This CDR3 region has 13 residues. The table lists this clonotype with many counts. As for time point: patch test 1, 2 weeks after DPC sensitization. This sample's treatment: therapeutic diphenylcyclopropenone sensitization with weekly scalp DPC. In the library, unique molecular identifiers were attached to individual cDNA molecules. TCRdb processed the RACE reads anew with MiXCR; each CDR3 protein has one entry. The repertoire holds under 200,000 distinct CDR3 sequences, with roughly 15% as singletons.

The chain has TRBV6-6 and TRBJ1-2; D not resolved. Specimen: whole blood, collected in connection with sensitization to the hapten diphenylcyclopropenone (DPC). The sequence was obtained from a woman between 25 and 40 years old with alopecia areata. Some clones in this sample may be carry-over from other donors' samples. The CDR3 DNA reads TGTGCCAGCAGAATTTCCTCGGACTATGGCTACACCTTC. Protein sequence: CASRISSDYGYTF.